Following are 18 T cell receptor beta chains from one sample sequenced in a study of blood T cell repertoires in COVID-19. Generated by immunoSEQ multiplex PCR, the TCRdb table keeps only in-frame clones and is missing some. The data show 200,000 to 300,000 clones, approximately 88% seen once. Sequencing was carried out using PBMCs or T cells enriched from blood (not recorded which). The receptors derive from a woman in her thirties or forties with acute COVID-19.

This sequence joins TRBV6-5 and TRBJ2-5; 7 bases agree with TRBD1. The germline V gene encodes CDR1 MNHEY and CDR2 SVGAGI. The junction had 6 bases not matched to a gene; V was cut back by 9 bases and J by 2 bases. The CDR3 is 13 amino acids. The CDR3 DNA follows: TGTGCCAGTAGTAAGGGACAGCAAGAGACCCAGTACTTC. It specifies CASSKGQQETQYF.

The gene calls are TRBV4-3 and TRBJ1-6; no clear D. The V and J ends lost 0 bases and 10 bases respectively, with 10 bases between them. Per the germline V gene, CDR1 is LGHNA and CDR2 is YSLEER. The CDR3 consists of 14 residues. The CDR3 is CASSQDLQASPLHF. Written as DNA, the CDR3 is TGCGCCAGCAGCCAAGACCTTCAGGCGTCACCCCTCCACTTT.

The rearrangement links TRBV9 to TRBJ1-1; D perhaps matches TRBD1 (5 bases). The CDR3 loop spans 14 amino acids. Germline loops: CDR1 SGDLS, CDR2 YYNGEE. Trimming removed 4 bases at V and 0 bases at J, with 10 bases between. The DNA of the CDR3 is TGTGCCAGCAGCCCGGGACTTTTGAACACTGAAGCTTTCTTT. Its protein product is CASSPGLLNTEAFF.

This clone was seen once. The CDR3 sequence: CASSLRQGHQPQHF. As DNA, the CDR3 is TGTGCCAGCAGCCTACGACAGGGCCATCAGCCCCAGCATTTT. The chain has TRBV3-1 (or the pseudogene TRBV3-2) and TRBJ1-5; the match to TRBD1 covers 7 bases. CDR1 is LGHDT and CDR2 is YNNKEL in the germline V gene (reference sequence). This CDR3 region has 14 residues. V trimming: 4 bases; J trimming: 5 bases; junction bases outside the gene matches: 5.

The chain couples TRBV5-1 to TRBJ1-6; D uncertain. This CDR3 region has 15 residues. Germline V lookup: CDR1 SGHRS, CDR2 YFSETQ. Trimming took 1 base from V and 7 from J, leaving 12 bases between them. CDR3 in DNA: TGCGCCAGCAGCTTGCGGGGAGGGAGGAATTCACCCCTCCACTTT. The encoded protein is CASSLRGGRNSPLHF. Looking up the rest from reference TRBV5-1 and TRBJ1-6 gives the full variable domain: KAGVTQTPRYLIKTRGQQVTLSCSPISGHRSVSWYQQTPGQGLQFLFEYFSETQRNKGNFPGRFSGRQFSNSRSEMNVSTLELGDSALYLCASSLRGGRNSPLHFGNGTRLTVT.

V gene TRBV5-6 combines with J gene TRBJ2-7, with 8 bases matching TRBD1. Germline V gene sequence: CDR1 SGHDT, CDR2 YYEEEE. This CDR3 contains 13 residues. V trimming: 6 bases; J trimming: 6 bases; junction bases outside the gene matches: 8. CDR3 region: CASTTGQVCEQYV. CDR3 sequence (DNA): TGTGCCAGCACCACGGGACAGGTATGCGAGCAGTACGTC.

The chain combines TRBV4-1 with TRBJ1-3, with D perhaps TRBD1 (5 bases). Trimming took off 0 bases at V and 0 bases at J, with 15 bases between the two ends. The CDR3 has 18 residues. In germline, CDR1 is MGHRA, CDR2 YSYEKL. CDR3 amino acids: CASSQDVSGPGSGNTIYF. CDR3 nucleotides: TGCGCCAGCAGCCAAGATGTCTCAGGGCCGGGCTCTGGAAACACCATATATTTT.

The chain carries TRBV5-1 and TRBJ1-1; 7 bases line up with TRBD1. The CDR3 is 16 amino acids. Per germline, CDR1 SGHRS and CDR2 YFSETQ. V was clipped by 4 bases and J by 4 bases; unmatched bases: 13. CDR3 amino acids: CASSLGTVVRSTEAFF. The CDR3 region has the DNA TGCGCCAGCAGCCTAGGGACAGTCGTCCGTAGCACTGAAGCTTTCTTT.

The chain links TRBV7-8 to TRBJ1-2, with D unclear. CDR1 is SGHVS and CDR2 is FQNEAQ in the germline V gene. This CDR3 is built from 13 residues. V lost 5 bases to trimming and J lost 7 bases, with 14 bases between them. The CDR3 DNA reads as TGTGCCAGCAGCCCACGGGATTCGGGTGGCTACACCTTC. It specifies CASSPRDSGGYTF.

The genes are TRBV4-2 and TRBJ2-3; 7 nucleotides match TRBD1. The V and J ends lost 1 base and 4 bases, in that order; junction bases with no gene match: 2. The germline CDR1 and CDR2 sequences are LGHNA and YNFKEQ. The CDR3 covers 14 residues. In DNA form, the CDR3 reads TGTGCCAGCAGCCAAGTTGGGACAGCAGATACGCAGTATTTT. Its translation: CASSQVGTADTQYF.

CDR3 coding DNA: TGTGCCAGCAGTTACTCGGGGGGAGGGAGCACCGGGGAGCTGTTTTTT. The encoded protein is CASSYSGGGSTGELFF. J is TRBJ2-2 and V is TRBV6-6; TRBD2 matches 7 bases. V lost 0 bases and J lost 4; bases outside the gene matches: 5. The length of the CDR3 is 16 residues. The germline V gene has CDR1 MNHNY and CDR2 SVGAGI (reference sequence).

The CDR3 sequence is CASSMVTSYNEQFF. The CDR3 region has the DNA TGTGCCAGTAGTATGGTGACTTCCTACAATGAGCAGTTCTTC. This chain links TRBV19 with TRBJ2-1; D unresolved. The CDR3 spans 14 residues. V shed 3 bases and J shed 1 base, with 7 bases lying between them. Germline values: CDR1 LNHDA, CDR2 SQIVND (reference sequence).

Only one count was recorded for this clone. This chain links TRBV7-2 with TRBJ1-4; 9 bases are a match to TRBD1. This CDR3 contains 15 residues. The V segment lost 1 base and the J segment 5 bases; nucleotides outside the gene matches: 2. CDR1 SGHTA and CDR2 FQGNSA come from the germline V gene. As DNA, the CDR3 is TGTGCCAGCAGCTTAGGACAGGGGGACAATGAAAAACTGTTTTTT. Its translation: CASSLGQGDNEKLFF.

CDR3 amino acids: CASSLAGGTEYNEQFF. The CDR3, as DNA: TGCGCCAGCAGCTTGGCCGGAGGGACAGAATACAATGAGCAGTTCTTC. The chain couples TRBV5-1 to TRBJ2-1; possible D gene TRBD1, 7 bases. Germline CDR1 is SGHRS and CDR2 is YFSETQ. Between the trimmed V and J ends, which lost 0 bases and 4 bases, there was a span of 14 bases. This CDR3 contains 16 residues.

The V gene is TRBV7-2, the J gene TRBJ2-1; D perhaps matches TRBD2 (7 bases). The CDR3 runs 15 residues. Germline CDR1 is SGHTA and CDR2 is FQGNSA. V lost 4 bases and J 4 bases, leaving 14 bases between the germline ends. CDR3: CASSSDGGPYNEQFF. The CDR3 region has the DNA TGTGCCAGCAGCTCGGACGGGGGGCCTTACAATGAGCAGTTCTTC.

This rearrangement joins TRBV6-1 to TRBJ1-3; possible D gene TRBD1, 5 bases. This CDR3 contains 14 residues. Between the trimmed V and J ends, which lost 3 bases and 2 bases, there was a span of 8 bases. Germline CDR1 is MNHNS and CDR2 is SASEGT. CDR3 nucleotide sequence: TGTGCCAGCAGTGACGGAGGGGCTGGAAACACCATATATTTT. This gives the protein CASSDGGAGNTIYF.

The rearrangement joins TRBV11-3 to TRBJ2-2; 11 bases align to TRBD2. Per germline, CDR1 SGHNT and CDR2 YENEEA. The CDR3 sequence is 16 residues long. The V gene end was trimmed by 1 base and the J gene end by 5 bases; junction bases not matched to a gene: 3. CDR3 sequence: CASSLALAGVTGELFF. The CDR3 region has the DNA TGTGCCAGCAGCTTAGCACTAGCGGGAGTAACCGGGGAGCTGTTTTTT.

The V call is TRBV10-3, the J call TRBJ1-2, with D uncertain. Trimming shortened V by 4 bases and J by 6 bases, and 6 bases separated the two germline ends. The germline V gene encodes CDR1 ENHRY and CDR2 SYGVKD. CDR3 length: 11 residues. The chain's CDR3 is CAISAGDGYTF. The CDR3 coding sequence is TGTGCCATCAGTGCCGGGGATGGCTACACCTTC.